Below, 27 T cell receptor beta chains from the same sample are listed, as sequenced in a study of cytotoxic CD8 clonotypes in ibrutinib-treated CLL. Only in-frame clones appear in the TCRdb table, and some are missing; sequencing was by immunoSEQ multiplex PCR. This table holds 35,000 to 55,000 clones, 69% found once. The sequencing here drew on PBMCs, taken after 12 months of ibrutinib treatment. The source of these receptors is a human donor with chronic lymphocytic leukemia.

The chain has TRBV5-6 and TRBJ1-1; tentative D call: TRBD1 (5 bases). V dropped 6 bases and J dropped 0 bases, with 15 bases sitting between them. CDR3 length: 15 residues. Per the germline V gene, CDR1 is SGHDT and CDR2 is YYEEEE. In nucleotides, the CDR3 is TGTGCCAGCACCGGGGACGGGGGACTGAACACTGAAGCTTTCTTT. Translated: CASTGDGGLNTEAFF.

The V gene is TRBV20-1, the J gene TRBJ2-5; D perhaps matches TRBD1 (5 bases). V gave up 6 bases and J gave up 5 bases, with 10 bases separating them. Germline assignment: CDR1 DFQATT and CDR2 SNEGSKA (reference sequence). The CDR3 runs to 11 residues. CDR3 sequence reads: CSAPPGETQYF. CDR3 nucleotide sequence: TGCAGTGCCCCGCCAGGGGAGACCCAGTACTTC.

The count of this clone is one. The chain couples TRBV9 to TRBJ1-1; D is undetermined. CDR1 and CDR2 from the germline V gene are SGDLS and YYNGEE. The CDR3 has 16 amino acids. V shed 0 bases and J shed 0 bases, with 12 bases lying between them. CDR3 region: CASSVGLGGVNTEAFF. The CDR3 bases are TGTGCCAGCAGCGTAGGATTAGGCGGCGTGAACACTGAAGCTTTCTTT.

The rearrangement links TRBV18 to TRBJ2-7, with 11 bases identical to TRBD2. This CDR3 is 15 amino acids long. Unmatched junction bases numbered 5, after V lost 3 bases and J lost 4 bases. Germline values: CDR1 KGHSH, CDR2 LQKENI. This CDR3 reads CASSPSGTSGYEQYF. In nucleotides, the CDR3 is TGTGCCAGCTCACCCTCCGGGACTAGCGGTTACGAGCAGTACTTC.

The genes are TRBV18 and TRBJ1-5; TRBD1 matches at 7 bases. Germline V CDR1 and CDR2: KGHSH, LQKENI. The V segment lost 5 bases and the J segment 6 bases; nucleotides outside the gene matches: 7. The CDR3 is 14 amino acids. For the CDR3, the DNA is TGTGCCAGCTCAACCTTGAGGGGGCTTCAGCCCCAGCATTTT. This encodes CASSTLRGLQPQHF.

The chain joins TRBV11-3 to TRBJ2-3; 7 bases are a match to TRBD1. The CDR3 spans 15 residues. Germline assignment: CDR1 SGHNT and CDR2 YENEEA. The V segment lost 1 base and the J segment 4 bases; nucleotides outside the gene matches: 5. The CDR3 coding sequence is TGTGCCAGCAGCTTAGGATCGACAGGGTCAGATACGCAGTATTTT. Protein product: CASSLGSTGSDTQYF.

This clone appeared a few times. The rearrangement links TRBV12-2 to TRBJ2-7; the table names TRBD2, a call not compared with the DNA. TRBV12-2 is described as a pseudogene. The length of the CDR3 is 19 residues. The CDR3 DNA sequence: TGTGCAAGTCGCTTAGCAAGAAGGGGCGAGCGGGGGAACTCCTACGAGCAGTACTTC. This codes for CASRLARRGERGNSYEQYF.

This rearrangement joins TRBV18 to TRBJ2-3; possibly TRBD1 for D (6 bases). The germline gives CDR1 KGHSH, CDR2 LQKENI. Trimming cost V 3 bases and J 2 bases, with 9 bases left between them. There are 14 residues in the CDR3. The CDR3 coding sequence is TGTGCCAGCTCACCGGGGGCGGACACAGATACGCAGTATTTT. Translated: CASSPGADTDTQYF.

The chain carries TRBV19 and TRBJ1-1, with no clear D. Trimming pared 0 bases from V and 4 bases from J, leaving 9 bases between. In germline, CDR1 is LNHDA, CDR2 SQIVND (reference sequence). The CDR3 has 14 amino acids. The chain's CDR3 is CASSIDLGSTEAFF. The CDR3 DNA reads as TGTGCCAGTAGTATAGACTTGGGGAGCACTGAAGCTTTCTTT.

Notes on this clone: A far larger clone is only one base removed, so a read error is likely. CDR3 protein: CASSPPGPGPYEQYF. The CDR3 DNA sequence: TGCGCCAGCAGCCCCCCGGGGCCGGGGCCCTACGAGCAGTACTTC. This chain joins TRBV4-1 and TRBJ2-7; D is tentatively TRBD1 or TRBD2 (5 bases each). Germline V gene lookup returns CDR1 MGHRA and CDR2 YSYEKL. CDR3 length equals 15 residues. Trimming stripped 4 bases from V and 2 bases from J, with 15 bases between.

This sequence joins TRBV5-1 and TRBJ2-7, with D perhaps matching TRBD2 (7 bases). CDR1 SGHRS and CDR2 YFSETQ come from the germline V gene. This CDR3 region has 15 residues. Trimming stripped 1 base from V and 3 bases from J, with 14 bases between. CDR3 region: CASSLFAGEGYEQYF. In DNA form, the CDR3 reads TGCGCCAGCAGCTTGTTTGCAGGGGAGGGCTACGAGCAGTACTTC.

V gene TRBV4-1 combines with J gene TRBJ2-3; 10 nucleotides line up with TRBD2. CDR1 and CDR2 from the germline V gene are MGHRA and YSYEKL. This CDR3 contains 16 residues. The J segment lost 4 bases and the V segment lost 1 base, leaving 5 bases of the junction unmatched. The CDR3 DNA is TGCGCCAGCAGCCAAGGGCCAGCGGGGGGGCCAGATACGCAGTATTTT. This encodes CASSQGPAGGPDTQYF.

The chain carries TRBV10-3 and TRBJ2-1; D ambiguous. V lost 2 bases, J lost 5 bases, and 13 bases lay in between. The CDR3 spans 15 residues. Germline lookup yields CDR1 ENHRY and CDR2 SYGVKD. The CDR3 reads CAISELPRLDNEQFF. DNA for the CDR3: TGTGCCATCAGTGAGCTCCCTCGGTTGGACAATGAGCAGTTCTTC.

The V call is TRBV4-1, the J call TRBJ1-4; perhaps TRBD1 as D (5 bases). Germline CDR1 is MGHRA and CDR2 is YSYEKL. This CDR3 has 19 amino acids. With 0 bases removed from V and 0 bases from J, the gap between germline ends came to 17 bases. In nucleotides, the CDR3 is TGCGCCAGCAGCCAAGATAGGCAGGGCCTTCTTGCAACTAATGAAAAACTGTTTTTT. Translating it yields CASSQDRQGLLATNEKLFF.

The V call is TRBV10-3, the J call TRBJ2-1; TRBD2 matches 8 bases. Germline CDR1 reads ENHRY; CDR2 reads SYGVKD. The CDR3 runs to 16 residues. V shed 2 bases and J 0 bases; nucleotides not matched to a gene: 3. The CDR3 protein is CAISERLAGSYNEQFF. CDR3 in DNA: TGTGCCATCAGTGAGCGCCTAGCGGGCTCCTACAATGAGCAGTTCTTC.

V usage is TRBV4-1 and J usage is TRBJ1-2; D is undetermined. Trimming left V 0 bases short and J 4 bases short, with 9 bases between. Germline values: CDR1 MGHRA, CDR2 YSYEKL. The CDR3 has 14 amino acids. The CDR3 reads CASSQDLVLYGYTF. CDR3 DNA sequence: TGCGCCAGCAGCCAAGATCTTGTCCTCTATGGCTACACCTTC.

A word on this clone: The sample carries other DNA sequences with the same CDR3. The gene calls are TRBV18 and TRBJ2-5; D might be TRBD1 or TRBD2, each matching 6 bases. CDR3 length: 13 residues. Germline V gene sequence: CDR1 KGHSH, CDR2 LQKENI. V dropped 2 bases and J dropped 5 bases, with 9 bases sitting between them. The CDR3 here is CASSPGGGETQYF. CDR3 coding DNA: TGTGCCAGCTCACCAGGAGGGGGGGAGACCCAGTACTTC.

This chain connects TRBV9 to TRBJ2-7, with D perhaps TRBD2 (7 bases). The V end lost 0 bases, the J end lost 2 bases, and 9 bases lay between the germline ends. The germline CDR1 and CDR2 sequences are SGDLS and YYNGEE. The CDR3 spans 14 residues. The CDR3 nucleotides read TGTGCCAGCAGCGTAGCCGGGGGGCCCTACGAGCAGTACTTC. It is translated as CASSVAGGPYEQYF.

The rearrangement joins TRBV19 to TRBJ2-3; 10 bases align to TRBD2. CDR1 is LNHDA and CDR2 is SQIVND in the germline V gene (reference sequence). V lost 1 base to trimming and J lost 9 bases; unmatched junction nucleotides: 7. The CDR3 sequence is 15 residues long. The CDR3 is CASSIGQGTSATQYF. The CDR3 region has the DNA TGTGCCAGTAGTATAGGTCAGGGGACTAGCGCCACGCAGTATTTT.

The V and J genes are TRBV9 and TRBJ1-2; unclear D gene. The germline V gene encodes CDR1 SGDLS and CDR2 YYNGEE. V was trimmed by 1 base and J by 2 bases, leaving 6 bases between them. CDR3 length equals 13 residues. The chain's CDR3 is CASSVTENYGYTF. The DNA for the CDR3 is TGTGCCAGCAGCGTAACAGAAAACTATGGCTACACCTTC.

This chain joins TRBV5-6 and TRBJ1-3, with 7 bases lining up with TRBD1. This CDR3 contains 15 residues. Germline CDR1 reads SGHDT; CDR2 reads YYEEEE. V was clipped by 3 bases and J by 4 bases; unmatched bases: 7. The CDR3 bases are TGTGCCAGCAGCTGGGCGACAGGGCAAGGAAACACCATATATTTT. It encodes CASSWATGQGNTIYF.

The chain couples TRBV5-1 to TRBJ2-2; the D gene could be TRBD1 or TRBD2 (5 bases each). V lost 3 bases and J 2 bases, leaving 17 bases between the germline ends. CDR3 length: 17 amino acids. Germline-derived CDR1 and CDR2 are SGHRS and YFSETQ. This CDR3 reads CASSSRPGTGNTGELFF. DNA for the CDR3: TGCGCCAGCAGCTCGCGTCCCGGGACGGGAAACACCGGGGAGCTGTTTTTT.

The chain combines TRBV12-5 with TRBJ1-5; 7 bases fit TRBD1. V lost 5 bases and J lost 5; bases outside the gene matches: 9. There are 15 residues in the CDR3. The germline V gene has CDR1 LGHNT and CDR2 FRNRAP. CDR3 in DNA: TGTGCTAGTGGTCCTACACAGGGGTTTTATCAGCCCCAGCATTTT. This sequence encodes CASGPTQGFYQPQHF.

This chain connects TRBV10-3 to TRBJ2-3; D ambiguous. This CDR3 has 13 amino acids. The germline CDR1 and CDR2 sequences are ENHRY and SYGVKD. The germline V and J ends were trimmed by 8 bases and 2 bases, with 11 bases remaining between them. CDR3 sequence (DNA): TGTGCCATCGGGTCAGAAAACACAGATACGCAGTATTTT. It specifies CAIGSENTDTQYF.

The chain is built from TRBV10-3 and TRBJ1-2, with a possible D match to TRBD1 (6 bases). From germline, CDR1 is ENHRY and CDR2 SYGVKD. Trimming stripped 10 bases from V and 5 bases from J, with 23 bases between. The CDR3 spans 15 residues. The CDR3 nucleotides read TGTGCCACCCAGCCGGGACAAGTATATAGTTATGGCTACACCTTC. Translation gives CATQPGQVYSYGYTF.

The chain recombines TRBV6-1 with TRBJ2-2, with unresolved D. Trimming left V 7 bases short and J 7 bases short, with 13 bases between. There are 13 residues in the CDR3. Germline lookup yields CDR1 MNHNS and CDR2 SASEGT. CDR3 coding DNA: TGTGCCAGCACTCGGATGGTGATCGGGGAGCTGTTTTTT. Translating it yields CASTRMVIGELFF.

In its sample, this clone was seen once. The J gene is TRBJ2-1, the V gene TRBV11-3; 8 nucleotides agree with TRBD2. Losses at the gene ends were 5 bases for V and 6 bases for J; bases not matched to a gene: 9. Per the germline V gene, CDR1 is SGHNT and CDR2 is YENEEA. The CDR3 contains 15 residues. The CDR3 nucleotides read TGTGCCAGCAGCCGAGGAGCGGGGGACCGCAATGAGCAGTTCTTC. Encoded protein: CASSRGAGDRNEQFF. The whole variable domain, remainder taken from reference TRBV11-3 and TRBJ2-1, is EAGVVQSPRYKIIEKKQPVAFWCNPISGHNTLYWYLQNLGQGPELLIRYENEEAVDDSQLPKDRFSAERLKGVDSTLKIQPAELGDSAVYLCASSRGAGDRNEQFFGPGTRLTVL.